The rows below give T cell receptor beta chains drawn from one sample of a study of T-cell reconstitution after alpha-beta-depleted transplantation in children. TCRdb analysed the PCR reads with MiXCR anew, one entry per CDR3 protein. The sample shows more than 400,000 distinct CDR3 sequences, about an eighth of them seen only once. The specimen was PBMCs, mostly from graft donor cells, collected 180 days after TCRalphabeta/CD19-depleted stem cell transplant. Receptors originate from a female patient between 2 and 15 years old who had a stem cell transplant for aplastic anemia, so the T cells may come from the graft donor. Each CDR3 is given with its conserved first and last residue. Each record gives: V gene, J gene, D gene, clone size, CDR3 protein, CDR3 DNA. The D gene is left open where the match is weak. Size is stated for part of the rows, as once, few or many counts, or as a class when the clone is expanded.

v_gene: TRBV6-5
j_gene: TRBJ1-1
d_gene: NA
abundance: many
CDR3aa: CASSNLASNTEAFF
CDR3nt: TGTGCCAGCAGCAACTTAGCCAGTAACACTGAAGCTTTCTTT

v_gene: TRBV20-1
j_gene: TRBJ2-5
d_gene: NA
abundance: NA
CDR3aa: CSATGAGETQYF
CDR3nt: TGCAGTGCTACAGGGGCAGGGGAGACCCAGTACTTC

v_gene: TRBV7-2
j_gene: TRBJ2-1
d_gene: TRBD2
abundance: NA
CDR3aa: CASSPSGTSGRTASSYNEQFF
CDR3nt: TGTGCCAGCAGCCCATCCGGGACTAGCGGGAGAACCGCGAGCTCCTACAATGAGCAGTTCTTC

v_gene: TRBV14
j_gene: TRBJ2-1
d_gene: TRBD2
abundance: few
CDR3aa: CASSDLAGRDNEQFF
CDR3nt: TGTGCCAGCAGCGACCTAGCGGGAAGGGACAATGAGCAGTTCTTC

v_gene: TRBV20-1
j_gene: TRBJ2-7
d_gene: NA
abundance: many
CDR3aa: CSARHHEQYF
CDR3nt: TGCAGTGCTAGACACCACGAGCAGTACTTC

v_gene: TRBV19
j_gene: TRBJ2-3
d_gene: NA
abundance: few
CDR3aa: CASSSPGFSGDTQYF
CDR3nt: TGTGCCAGTAGTAGCCCGGGATTCTCAGGTGATACGCAGTATTTT

v_gene: TRBV7-2
j_gene: TRBJ2-4
d_gene: NA
abundance: few
CDR3aa: CASSLGVWEAKNIQYF
CDR3nt: TGTGCCAGCAGCTTAGGGGTCTGGGAAGCCAAAAACATTCAGTACTTC

v_gene: TRBV7-2
j_gene: TRBJ2-1
d_gene: TRBD2
abundance: NA
CDR3aa: CASSSRLAGDSYNEQFF
CDR3nt: TGTGCCAGCAGCTCCAGACTAGCGGGTGACTCCTACAATGAGCAGTTCTTC

v_gene: TRBV20-1
j_gene: TRBJ2-7
d_gene: TRBD1
abundance: NA
CDR3aa: CSARHTGGPANEQYF
CDR3nt: TGCAGTGCTAGACATACAGGGGGCCCAGCTAACGAGCAGTACTTC

v_gene: TRBV4-2
j_gene: TRBJ2-5
d_gene: TRBD2
abundance: many
CDR3aa: CASSPGLAGQETQYF
CDR3nt: TGTGCCAGCAGCCCCGGACTAGCGGGCCAAGAGACCCAGTACTTC

v_gene: TRBV7-9
j_gene: TRBJ1-2
d_gene: NA
abundance: few
CDR3aa: CASSLGGPRYGYTF
CDR3nt: TGTGCCAGCAGCTTGGGAGGTCCCCGCTATGGCTACACCTTC

v_gene: TRBV7-6
j_gene: TRBJ2-1
d_gene: NA
abundance: few
CDR3aa: CASSFRAEYSYNEQFF
CDR3nt: TGTGCCAGCAGCTTCAGAGCGGAATACTCCTACAATGAGCAGTTCTTC

v_gene: TRBV28
j_gene: TRBJ2-7
d_gene: NA
abundance: NA
CDR3aa: CASSLLAGGGRAPYEQYF
CDR3nt: TGTGCCAGCAGTTTATTGGCCGGGGGCGGGAGAGCCCCCTACGAGCAGTACTTC

v_gene: TRBV7-2
j_gene: TRBJ2-3
d_gene: NA
abundance: few
CDR3aa: CASSSRGGRRITDTQYF
CDR3nt: TGTGCCAGCAGTTCCCGTGGGGGGAGGAGGATCACAGATACGCAGTATTTT

v_gene: TRBV6-1
j_gene: TRBJ2-1
d_gene: TRBD2
abundance: few
CDR3aa: CASSRTSGDLGNEQFF
CDR3nt: TGTGCCAGCAGTCGGACTAGCGGGGATCTGGGCAATGAGCAGTTCTTC

v_gene: TRBV20-1
j_gene: TRBJ2-1
d_gene: NA
abundance: NA
CDR3aa: CSASSGSAYNEQFF
CDR3nt: TGCAGTGCATCCTCTGGGAGTGCCTACAATGAGCAGTTCTTC

v_gene: TRBV5-5
j_gene: TRBJ2-5
d_gene: NA
abundance: NA
CDR3aa: CASSLEADRRKTQYF
CDR3nt: TGTGCCAGCAGCTTGGAGGCAGATCGAAGGAAGACCCAGTACTTC

v_gene: TRBV12-3/TRBV12-4
j_gene: TRBJ2-7
d_gene: NA
abundance: NA
CDR3aa: CASSLLQGWYEQYF
CDR3nt: TGTGCCAGCAGTTTACTTCAGGGGTGGTACGAGCAGTACTTC

v_gene: TRBV5-1
j_gene: TRBJ2-5
d_gene: NA
abundance: NA
CDR3aa: CASSLPGLPGPETQYF
CDR3nt: TGCGCCAGCAGCCTCCCAGGACTACCTGGGCCAGAGACCCAGTACTTC

v_gene: TRBV18
j_gene: TRBJ2-7
d_gene: TRBD2
abundance: few
CDR3aa: CASSPPAAGGHYEQYF
CDR3nt: TGTGCCAGCTCACCACCTGCAGCGGGAGGCCACTACGAGCAGTACTTC

v_gene: TRBV11-2
j_gene: TRBJ2-7
d_gene: TRBD2
abundance: NA
CDR3aa: CASSFSLAGDYEQYF
CDR3nt: TGTGCCAGCAGCTTTTCACTAGCGGGGGATTACGAGCAGTACTTC

v_gene: TRBV3-1
j_gene: TRBJ1-1
d_gene: NA
abundance: many
CDR3aa: CASSQGGSRNAAFF
CDR3nt: TGTGCCAGCAGCCAGGGAGGGTCCCGTAACGCAGCTTTCTTT

v_gene: TRBV7-2
j_gene: TRBJ2-1
d_gene: NA
abundance: many
CDR3aa: CASSPTRREEQFF
CDR3nt: TGTGCCAGCAGCCCAACGAGAAGGGAGGAGCAGTTCTTC

v_gene: TRBV28
j_gene: TRBJ2-7
d_gene: TRBD2
abundance: NA
CDR3aa: CASSLIGRGGQTYEQYF
CDR3nt: TGTGCCAGCAGTTTAATCGGGCGGGGGGGGCAGACCTACGAGCAGTACTTC

v_gene: TRBV5-1
j_gene: TRBJ2-3
d_gene: TRBD2
abundance: NA
CDR3aa: CASSSPSGRAHAGGTDTQYF
CDR3nt: TGCGCCAGCAGCTCGCCTAGCGGGAGGGCCCATGCTGGGGGCACAGATACGCAGTATTTT

v_gene: TRBV24-1
j_gene: TRBJ2-6
d_gene: NA
abundance: many
CDR3aa: CATSNPEISGANVLTF
CDR3nt: TGTGCCACCAGTAATCCGGAAATCTCTGGGGCCAACGTCCTGACTTTC

v_gene: TRBV7-9
j_gene: TRBJ2-7
d_gene: TRBD1
abundance: many
CDR3aa: CASSWRTGGPGGGFYEQYF
CDR3nt: TGTGCCAGCAGCTGGAGGACAGGGGGGCCGGGAGGCGGTTTTTACGAGCAGTACTTC

v_gene: TRBV24-1
j_gene: TRBJ2-2
d_gene: TRBD1
abundance: NA
CDR3aa: CATSETPRTGNTGELFF
CDR3nt: TGTGCCACCAGTGAGACACCCCGGACAGGGAATACCGGGGAGCTGTTTTTT

v_gene: TRBV14
j_gene: TRBJ2-3
d_gene: TRBD1
abundance: few
CDR3aa: CASSRTGGGLDTQYF
CDR3nt: TGTGCCAGCAGTCGGACAGGGGGCGGTTTGGATACGCAGTATTTT

v_gene: TRBV28
j_gene: TRBJ1-3
d_gene: NA
abundance: NA
CDR3aa: CASSRPQTGPGNTIYF
CDR3nt: TGTGCCAGCAGCCGCCCCCAAACAGGGCCTGGAAACACCATATATTTT

v_gene: TRBV14
j_gene: TRBJ2-1
d_gene: TRBD2
abundance: few
CDR3aa: CASSPRGKTSAGRNEQFF
CDR3nt: TGTGCCAGCAGCCCAAGGGGGAAGACTAGCGCCGGAAGGAATGAGCAGTTCTTC

v_gene: TRBV27
j_gene: TRBJ2-1
d_gene: TRBD2
abundance: many
CDR3aa: CASSLSGSYNEQFF
CDR3nt: TGTGCCAGCAGTCTTAGCGGGAGTTACAATGAGCAGTTCTTC

v_gene: TRBV12-3/TRBV12-4
j_gene: TRBJ2-1
d_gene: TRBD2
abundance: NA
CDR3aa: CASSSKAGSRYNEQFF
CDR3nt: TGTGCCAGCAGTTCCAAAGCGGGATCAAGATACAATGAGCAGTTCTTC

v_gene: TRBV9
j_gene: TRBJ2-5
d_gene: TRBD1
abundance: few
CDR3aa: CASSTPDRQETQYF
CDR3nt: TGTGCCAGCAGCACCCCGGACAGGCAAGAGACCCAGTACTTC

v_gene: TRBV10-3
j_gene: TRBJ1-1
d_gene: NA
abundance: few
CDR3aa: CAISERDGAKAFF
CDR3nt: TGTGCCATCAGTGAGAGAGATGGGGCAAAAGCTTTCTTT

v_gene: TRBV28
j_gene: TRBJ1-5
d_gene: NA
abundance: few
CDR3aa: CATISPGADLTPQHF
CDR3nt: TGTGCCACTATATCACCCGGGGCCGACTTAACGCCCCAGCATTTT

v_gene: TRBV20-1
j_gene: TRBJ2-7
d_gene: NA
abundance: few
CDR3aa: CSASYGEQYF
CDR3nt: TGCAGTGCTAGCTATGGCGAGCAGTACTTC

v_gene: TRBV4-2
j_gene: TRBJ2-1
d_gene: TRBD2
abundance: few
CDR3aa: CASSQVRTSGVEQFF
CDR3nt: TGTGCCAGCAGCCAAGTGAGGACTAGCGGCGTTGAGCAGTTCTTC

v_gene: TRBV9
j_gene: TRBJ2-2
d_gene: NA
abundance: NA
CDR3aa: CASSVDTLGTGELFF
CDR3nt: TGTGCCAGCAGCGTGGACACTCTGGGGACCGGGGAGCTGTTTTTT

v_gene: TRBV20-1
j_gene: TRBJ2-7
d_gene: TRBD2
abundance: few
CDR3aa: CSANHISGSETYEQYF
CDR3nt: TGCAGTGCCAATCATATTAGCGGGAGTGAGACCTACGAGCAGTACTTC

v_gene: TRBV7-9
j_gene: TRBJ1-2
d_gene: NA
abundance: NA
CDR3aa: CASSPQTGLFYGYTF
CDR3nt: TGTGCCAGCAGTCCACAGACAGGACTCTTCTATGGCTACACCTTC

v_gene: TRBV25-1
j_gene: TRBJ2-3
d_gene: NA
abundance: many
CDR3aa: CASSDRVSTDTQYF
CDR3nt: TGTGCCAGCAGTGACAGGGTCAGCACAGATACGCAGTATTTT

v_gene: TRBV12-3/TRBV12-4
j_gene: TRBJ1-1
d_gene: NA
abundance: NA
CDR3aa: CASSLVWGGRGTEAFF
CDR3nt: TGTGCCAGCAGTTTAGTTTGGGGAGGACGTGGCACTGAAGCTTTCTTT

v_gene: TRBV7-9
j_gene: TRBJ2-5
d_gene: NA
abundance: many
CDR3aa: CASSLDRWTQETQYF
CDR3nt: TGTGCCAGCAGCTTAGATCGCTGGACGCAAGAGACCCAGTACTTC

v_gene: TRBV5-5
j_gene: TRBJ1-4
d_gene: NA
abundance: once
CDR3aa: CASSPGHRATNAKLFF
CDR3nt: TGTGCCAGCAGCCCGGGACACCGCGCAACTAATGCAAAACTGTTTTTT

v_gene: TRBV28
j_gene: TRBJ2-5
d_gene: NA
abundance: NA
CDR3aa: CASSLPIRLVRQETQYF
CDR3nt: TGTGCCAGCAGTTTACCGATTCGATTAGTCCGCCAAGAGACCCAGTACTTC

v_gene: TRBV7-3
j_gene: TRBJ2-2
d_gene: NA
abundance: few
CDR3aa: CASSGGSGELFF
CDR3nt: TGTGCCAGCAGCGGGGGTTCCGGGGAGCTGTTTTTT

v_gene: TRBV27
j_gene: TRBJ2-1
d_gene: NA
abundance: NA
CDR3aa: CASTPFTRPGDEQFF
CDR3nt: TGTGCCAGCACCCCATTTACCCGGCCGGGCGATGAGCAGTTCTTC

v_gene: TRBV28
j_gene: TRBJ1-5
d_gene: NA
abundance: NA
CDR3aa: CASSVGGGGRNQPQHF
CDR3nt: TGTGCCAGCAGTGTAGGTGGGGGGGGGCGCAATCAGCCCCAGCATTTT